This T cell receptor beta chain derives from a study of Ad26.COV2.S vaccination and SARS-CoV-2 variants. Across the whole study: The authors gave Ad26.COV2.S intramuscularly, either once or twice 56 days apart.

About this clone itself: Its antigen is unknown.

The study's findings and limits: Non-spike TCR breadth did not differ much between vaccine and placebo recipients. Breadth and depth estimates from TCRs may understate total T cell responses.

Treatment in this sample: 19 received Ad26.COV2.S at low or high dose, single or two shots; roughly five received placebo; per-sample allocation not given. Material that was analyzed had been drawn on day 63 after the first vaccine or placebo injection. Immunization relied on an Ad26 vector, which expressed Wuhan-strain SARS-CoV-2 spike. Germline values: CDR1 LNHDA, CDR2 SQIVND (reference sequence). CDR3 length: 16 amino acids. V shed 3 bases, J shed 2 bases, and the junction held 8 bases outside the gene matches. The protocol was immunoSEQ multiplex PCR, while the TCRdb copy is restricted to in-frame clones and leaves out a portion. The table shows 440,000 or so clones, with around 90% occurring only once.

Here the sequenced sample was peripheral blood, taken in a trial of Ad26.COV2.S vaccine versus placebo. The chain combines TRBV19 with TRBJ2-3; 7 bases align to TRBD1. The sequence derives from a person aged 18-60 years who received the Ad26.COV2.S COVID-19 vaccine or a placebo. The DNA for the CDR3 is TGTGCCAGTAGTATGCTGGGACAGACTAACACAGATACGCAGTATTTT. This sequence encodes CASSMLGQTNTDTQYF. The whole variable domain, filled in from reference TRBV19 and TRBJ2-3, reads DGGITQSPKYLFRKEGQNVTLSCEQNLNHDAMYWYRQDPGQGLRLIYYSQIVNDFQKGDIAEGYSVSREKKESFPLTVTSAQKNPTAFYLCASSMLGQTNTDTQYFGPGTRLTVL.